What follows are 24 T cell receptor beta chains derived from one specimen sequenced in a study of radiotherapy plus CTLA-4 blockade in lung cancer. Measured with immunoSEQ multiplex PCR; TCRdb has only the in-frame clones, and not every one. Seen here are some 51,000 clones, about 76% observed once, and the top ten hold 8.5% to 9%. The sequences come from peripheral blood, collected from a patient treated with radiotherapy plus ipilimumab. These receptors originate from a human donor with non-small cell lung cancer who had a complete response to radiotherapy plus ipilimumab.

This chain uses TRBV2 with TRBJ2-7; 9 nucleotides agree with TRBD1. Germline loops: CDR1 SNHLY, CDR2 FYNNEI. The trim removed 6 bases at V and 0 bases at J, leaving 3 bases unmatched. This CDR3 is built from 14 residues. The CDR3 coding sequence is TGTGCCAGCAGGGGACAGGGCATCTCCTACGAGCAGTACTTC. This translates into CASRGQGISYEQYF.

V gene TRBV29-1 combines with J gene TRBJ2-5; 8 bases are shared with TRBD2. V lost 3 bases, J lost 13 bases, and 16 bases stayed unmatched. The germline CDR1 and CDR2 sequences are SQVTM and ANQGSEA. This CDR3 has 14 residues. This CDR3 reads CSVDGGGVGAGMYF. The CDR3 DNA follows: TGCAGCGTTGACGGGGGGGGAGTGGGGGCGGGAATGTACTTC.

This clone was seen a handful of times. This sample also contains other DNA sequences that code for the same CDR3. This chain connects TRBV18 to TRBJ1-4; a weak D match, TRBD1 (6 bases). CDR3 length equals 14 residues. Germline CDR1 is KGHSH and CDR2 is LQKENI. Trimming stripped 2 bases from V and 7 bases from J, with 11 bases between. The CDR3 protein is CASSPGRGGEKLFF. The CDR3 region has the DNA TGTGCCAGCTCACCAGGCCGAGGGGGTGAAAAACTGTTTTTT. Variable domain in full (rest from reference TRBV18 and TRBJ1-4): NAGVMQNPRHLVRRRGQEARLRCSPMKGHSHVYWYRQLPEEGLKFMVYLQKENIIDESGMPKERFSAEFPKEGPSILRIQQVVRGDSAAYFCASSPGRGGEKLFFGSGTQLSVL.

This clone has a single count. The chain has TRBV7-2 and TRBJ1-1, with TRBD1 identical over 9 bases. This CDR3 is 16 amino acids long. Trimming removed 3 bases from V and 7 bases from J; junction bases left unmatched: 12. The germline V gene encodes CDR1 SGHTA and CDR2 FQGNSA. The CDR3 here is CASSLHRDREIGEAFF. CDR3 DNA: TGTGCCAGCAGCTTGCACCGGGACAGGGAAATAGGTGAAGCTTTCTTT.

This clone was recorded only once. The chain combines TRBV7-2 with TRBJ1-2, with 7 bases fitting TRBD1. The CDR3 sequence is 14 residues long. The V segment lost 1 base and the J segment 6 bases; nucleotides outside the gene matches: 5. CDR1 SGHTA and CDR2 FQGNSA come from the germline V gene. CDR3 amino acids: CASSLVTGWDGYTF. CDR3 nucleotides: TGTGCCAGCAGCTTAGTGACAGGGTGGGATGGCTACACCTTC.

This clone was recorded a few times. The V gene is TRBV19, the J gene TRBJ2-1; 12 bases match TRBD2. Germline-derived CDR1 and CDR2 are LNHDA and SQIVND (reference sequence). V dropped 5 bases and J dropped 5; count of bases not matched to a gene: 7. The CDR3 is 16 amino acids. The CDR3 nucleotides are TGTGCCAGTAGTTTAGGGACTAGCGGGCAGGACAATGAGCAGTTCTTC. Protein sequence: CASSLGTSGQDNEQFF.

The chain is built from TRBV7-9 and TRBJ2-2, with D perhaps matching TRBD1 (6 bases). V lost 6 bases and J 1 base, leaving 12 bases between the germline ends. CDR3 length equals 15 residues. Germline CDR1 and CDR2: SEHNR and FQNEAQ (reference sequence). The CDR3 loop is CASRSGTLNTGELFF. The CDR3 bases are TGTGCCAGCAGATCCGGGACATTGAACACCGGGGAGCTGTTTTTT.

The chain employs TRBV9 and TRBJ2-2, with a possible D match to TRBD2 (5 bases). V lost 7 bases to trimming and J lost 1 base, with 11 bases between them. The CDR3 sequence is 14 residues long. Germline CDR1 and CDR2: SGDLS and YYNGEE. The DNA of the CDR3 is TGTGCCAGCCGCCGGGAAGTGAACACCGGGGAGCTGTTTTTT. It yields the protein CASRREVNTGELFF. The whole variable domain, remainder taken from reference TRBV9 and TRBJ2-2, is DSGVTQTPKHLITATGQRVTLRCSPRSGDLSVYWYQQSLDQGLQFLIQYYNGEERAKGNILERFSAQQFPDLHSELNLSSLELGDSALYFCASRREVNTGELFFGEGSRLTVL.

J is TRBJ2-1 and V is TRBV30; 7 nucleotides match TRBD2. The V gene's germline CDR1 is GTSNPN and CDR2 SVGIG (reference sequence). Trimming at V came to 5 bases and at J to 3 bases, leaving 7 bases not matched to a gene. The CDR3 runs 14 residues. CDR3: CAWRTSFSYNEQFF. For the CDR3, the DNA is TGTGCCTGGCGGACTAGTTTCAGCTACAATGAGCAGTTCTTC.

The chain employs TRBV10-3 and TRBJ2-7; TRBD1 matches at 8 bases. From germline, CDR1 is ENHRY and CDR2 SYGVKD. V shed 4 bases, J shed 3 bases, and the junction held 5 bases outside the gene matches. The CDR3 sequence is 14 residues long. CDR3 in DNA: TGTGCCATCAGTGCCGACAGGGGCGACTACGAGCAGTACTTC. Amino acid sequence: CAISADRGDYEQYF.

The CDR3 spells CASSVLLAYQETQYF. The DNA of the CDR3 is TGTGCCAGCAGCGTACTCCTAGCGTACCAAGAGACCCAGTACTTC. V is TRBV9 and J is TRBJ2-5; D is possibly TRBD2 (6 bases). The V and J ends lost 1 base and 0 bases respectively, with 10 bases between them. The CDR3 length is 15 residues. CDR1 is SGDLS and CDR2 is YYNGEE in the germline V gene. The full variable domain, rest sourced from reference TRBV9 and TRBJ2-5, is DSGVTQTPKHLITATGQRVTLRCSPRSGDLSVYWYQQSLDQGLQFLIQYYNGEERAKGNILERFSAQQFPDLHSELNLSSLELGDSALYFCASSVLLAYQETQYFGPGTRLLVL.

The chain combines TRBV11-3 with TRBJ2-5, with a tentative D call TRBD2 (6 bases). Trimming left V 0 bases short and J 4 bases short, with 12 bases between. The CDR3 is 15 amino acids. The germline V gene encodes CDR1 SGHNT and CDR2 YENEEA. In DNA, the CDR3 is TGTGCCAGCAGCTTAGATGGAGCGGGTTCAGAGACCCAGTACTTC. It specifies CASSLDGAGSETQYF.

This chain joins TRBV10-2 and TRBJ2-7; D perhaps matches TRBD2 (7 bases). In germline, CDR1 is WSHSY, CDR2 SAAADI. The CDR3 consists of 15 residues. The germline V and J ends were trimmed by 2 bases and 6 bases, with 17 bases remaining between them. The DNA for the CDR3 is TGCGCCAGCAGTGAGGTTGGGGGGGCTCACGGCGAGCAGTACTTC. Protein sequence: CASSEVGGAHGEQYF.

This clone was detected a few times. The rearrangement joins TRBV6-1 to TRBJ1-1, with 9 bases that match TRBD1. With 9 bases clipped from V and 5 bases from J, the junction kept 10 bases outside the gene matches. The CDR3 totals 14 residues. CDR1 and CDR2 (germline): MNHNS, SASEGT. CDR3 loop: CASGTGFYRTEAFF. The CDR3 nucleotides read TGTGCCAGTGGGACAGGGTTCTATCGGACTGAAGCTTTCTTT.

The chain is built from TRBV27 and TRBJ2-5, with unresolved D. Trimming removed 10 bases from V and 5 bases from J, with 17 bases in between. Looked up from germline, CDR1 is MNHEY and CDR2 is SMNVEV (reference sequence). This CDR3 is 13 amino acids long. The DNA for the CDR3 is TGTGCCACCCAAGAGCCGGTCTTGGAGACCCAGTACTTC. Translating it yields CATQEPVLETQYF.

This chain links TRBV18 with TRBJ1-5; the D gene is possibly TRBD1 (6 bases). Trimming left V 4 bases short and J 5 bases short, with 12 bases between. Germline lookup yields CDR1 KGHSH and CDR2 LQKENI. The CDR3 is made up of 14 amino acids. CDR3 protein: CASSRGRGDQPQHF. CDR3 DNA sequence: TGTGCCAGCTCACGGGGCAGGGGTGATCAGCCCCAGCATTTT.

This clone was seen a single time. The CDR3 loop is CASSIGSVGIGELFF. In DNA form, the CDR3 reads TGTGCCAGTAGTATAGGTAGCGTGGGTATCGGGGAGCTGTTTTTT. The chain combines TRBV19 with TRBJ2-2; D possibly corresponds to TRBD2 (5 bases). Germline CDR1 reads LNHDA; CDR2 reads SQIVND (reference sequence). The V gene lost 1 base and the J gene lost 7 bases, with 13 bases spanning the gap. This CDR3 region has 15 residues.

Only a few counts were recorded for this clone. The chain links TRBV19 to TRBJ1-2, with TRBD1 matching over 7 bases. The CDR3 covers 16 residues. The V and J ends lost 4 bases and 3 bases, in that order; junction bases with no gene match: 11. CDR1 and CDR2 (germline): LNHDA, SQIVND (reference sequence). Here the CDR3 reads CASSNARTGRDYGYTF. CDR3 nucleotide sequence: TGTGCCAGTAGTAACGCAAGGACAGGACGCGACTATGGCTACACCTTC.

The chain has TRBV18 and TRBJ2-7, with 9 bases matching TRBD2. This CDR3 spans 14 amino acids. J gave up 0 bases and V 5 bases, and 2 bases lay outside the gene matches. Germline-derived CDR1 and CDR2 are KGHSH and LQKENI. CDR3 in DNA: TGTGCCAGCTCAGCTAGCGGGGCCTCCTACGAGCAGTACGTC. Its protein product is CASSASGASYEQYV.

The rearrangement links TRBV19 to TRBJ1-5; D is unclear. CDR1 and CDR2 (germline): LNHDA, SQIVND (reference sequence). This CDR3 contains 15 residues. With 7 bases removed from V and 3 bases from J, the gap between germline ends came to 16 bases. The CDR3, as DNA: TGTGCCAGTACCCCGTCACGAGAGTACAATCAGCCCCAGCATTTT. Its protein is CASTPSREYNQPQHF.

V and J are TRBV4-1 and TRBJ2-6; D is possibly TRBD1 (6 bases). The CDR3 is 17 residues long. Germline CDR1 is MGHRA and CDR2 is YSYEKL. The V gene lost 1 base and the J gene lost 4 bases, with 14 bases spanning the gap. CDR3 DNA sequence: TGCGCCAGCAGCCAAGCCTCAGGGGTCTCCGGGGCCAACGTCCTGACTTTC. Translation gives CASSQASGVSGANVLTF.

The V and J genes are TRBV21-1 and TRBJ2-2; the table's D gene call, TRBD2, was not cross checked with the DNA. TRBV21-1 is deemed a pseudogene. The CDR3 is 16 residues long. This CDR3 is CASIWTDRNMTGELFF. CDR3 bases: TGTGCCAGCATCTGGACTGATCGAAATATGACCGGGGAGCTGTTTTTT.

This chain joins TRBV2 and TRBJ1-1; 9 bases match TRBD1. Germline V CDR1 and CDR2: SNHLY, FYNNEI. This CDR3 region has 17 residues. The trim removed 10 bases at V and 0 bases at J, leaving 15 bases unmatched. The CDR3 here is CATNQPRTGELNTEAFF. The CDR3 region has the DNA TGTGCCACCAACCAACCCCGGACAGGGGAACTGAACACTGAAGCTTTCTTT.

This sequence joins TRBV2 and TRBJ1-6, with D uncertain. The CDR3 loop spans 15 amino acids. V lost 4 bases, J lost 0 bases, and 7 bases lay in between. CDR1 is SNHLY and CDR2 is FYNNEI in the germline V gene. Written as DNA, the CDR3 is TGTGCCAGCAGTGGGTCGAGCTCCTATAATTCACCCCTCCACTTT. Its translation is CASSGSSSYNSPLHF.